This T cell receptor beta chain emerged from a study of T cell responses to AZD1222 COVID-19 vaccine. In the study overall: The study pooled second doses at about 4 or about 12 weeks.

TCRdb keeps only in-frame clones here, not all; method: immunoSEQ multiplex PCR. The table includes roughly 120,000 clones, 80% to 90% detected once. Worth noting for this clone: Its specificity is not known.

Study findings and constraints: Close to half of all spike-specific TCRs reportedly target regions of the variants that are unmutated. With dominance at 160-218 and 743-854, vaccine-associated CD4 TCRs spanned spike. White British ancestry dominated among donors, who included more females, and clonal diversity was possibly underestimated.

The starting material was peripheral blood, obtained on day 0 of AZD1222 vaccination. This clonotype was sampled from an adult in good health.

The CDR3 DNA is TGTGCCAGCAGCCCCGGACAGATGAACACCGGGGAGCTGTTTTTT. Protein product: CASSPGQMNTGELFF. V usage is TRBV3-1 (or the pseudogene TRBV3-2) and J usage is TRBJ2-2, with D maybe TRBD1 (6 bases). The V and J ends lost 4 bases and 1 base respectively, with 10 bases between them. This CDR3 comprises 15 residues. Germline CDR1 LGHDT, CDR2 YNNKEL (reference sequence).